This record covers a single TCR beta chain. This specimen comes from a study of blood T cell repertoires in COVID-19. This CDR3 region has 11 residues. Germline-derived CDR1 and CDR2 are SGHVS and FNYEAQ. V shed 8 bases and J shed 5 bases, with 7 bases lying between them. Sequencing used immunoSEQ multiplex PCR; TCRdb keeps in-frame clones, though not all of them. The sample lists 300,000 to 450,000 clones, around 90% occurring once. Sequenced sample: peripheral blood. The clonotype was recovered from a woman in her twenties or thirties with COVID-19, enrolled during active disease. The J gene is TRBJ2-1, the V gene TRBV7-6, with D unclear. The DNA for the CDR3 is TGTGCCAGCGGGCGCCACAATGAGCAGTTCTTC. Amino acids: CASGRHNEQFF.